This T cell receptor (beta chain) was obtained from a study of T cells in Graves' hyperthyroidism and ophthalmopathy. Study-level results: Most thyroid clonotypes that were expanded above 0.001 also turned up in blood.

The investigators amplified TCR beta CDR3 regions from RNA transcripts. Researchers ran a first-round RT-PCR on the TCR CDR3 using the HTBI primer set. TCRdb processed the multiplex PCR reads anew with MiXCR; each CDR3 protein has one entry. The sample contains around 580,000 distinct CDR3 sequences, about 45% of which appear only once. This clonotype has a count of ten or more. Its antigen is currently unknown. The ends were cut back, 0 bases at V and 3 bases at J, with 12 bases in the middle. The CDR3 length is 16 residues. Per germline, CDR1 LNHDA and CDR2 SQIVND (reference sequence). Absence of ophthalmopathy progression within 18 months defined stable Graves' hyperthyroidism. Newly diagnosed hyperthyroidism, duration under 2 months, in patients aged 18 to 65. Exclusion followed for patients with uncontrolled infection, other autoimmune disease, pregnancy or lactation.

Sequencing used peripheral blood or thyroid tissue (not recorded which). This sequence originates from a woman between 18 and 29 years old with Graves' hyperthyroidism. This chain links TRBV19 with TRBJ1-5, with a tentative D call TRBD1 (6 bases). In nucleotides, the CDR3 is TGTGCCAGTAGTATAGATCCAGGGGCGATCAATCAGCCCCAGCATTTT. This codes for CASSIDPGAINQPQHF.